Below are 20 T cell receptor beta chains sequenced from a single sample in a study of blood T cell repertoires in COVID-19. The assay was immunoSEQ multiplex PCR, and TCRdb's table has in-frame clones only and misses some. The sample lists 250,000 to 350,000 clones, around 90% occurring once. Sequencing was performed on peripheral blood. The receptor set was obtained from a man between 18 and 35 years old with active or convalescent COVID-19.

CDR3 sequence: CASSNFRDRGMNTEAFF. The CDR3 DNA sequence: TGTGCCAGCAGCAACTTCCGGGACAGGGGGATGAACACTGAAGCTTTCTTT. The chain uses TRBV7-8 and TRBJ1-1, with 11 bases lining up with TRBD1. The CDR3 sequence is 17 residues long. The germline V gene encodes CDR1 SGHVS and CDR2 FQNEAQ. The V segment lost 5 bases and the J segment 0 bases; nucleotides outside the gene matches: 8. Looking up the rest from reference TRBV7-8 and TRBJ1-1 gives the full variable domain: GAGVSQSPRYKVAKRGQDVALRCDPISGHVSLFWYQQALGQGPEFLTYFQNEAQLDKSGLPSDRFFAERPEGSVSTLKIQRTQQEDSAVYLCASSNFRDRGMNTEAFFGQGTRLTVV.

With respect to this clone: Relative to the germline gene, one junction end is altered; a read error may explain this. The rearrangement joins TRBV18 to TRBJ2-5, with 9 bases lining up with TRBD2. There are 18 residues in the CDR3. Germline values: CDR1 KGHSH, CDR2 LQKENI. CDR3 region: CASSPRPASGVNQETQYF. The CDR3 DNA reads TGTGCCAGCTCGCCACGGCCGGCTAGCGGGGTTAACCAAGAGACCCAGTACTTC.

This clone turned up a few times. Other DNA sequences in this specimen translate into the identical CDR3. This chain connects TRBV12-3 or TRBV12-4 to TRBJ2-7, with unresolved D. Between the trimmed V and J ends, which lost 0 bases and 3 bases, there was a span of 3 bases. This CDR3 region has 12 residues. CDR3 in amino acids: CASSLARYEQYF. The CDR3 DNA is TGTGCCAGCAGTTTAGCGCGCTACGAGCAGTACTTC.

This chain joins TRBV25-1 and TRBJ2-1; 9 bases match TRBD1. CDR1 and CDR2 from the germline V gene are MGHDK and SYGVNS. The CDR3 has 15 amino acids. After removal of 7 bases from V and 1 base from J, the junction contained 5 bases not matched to a gene. CDR3 in DNA: TGTGCCAGCACAGACAGGGGGGGATCCTACAATGAGCAGTTCTTC. This translates into CASTDRGGSYNEQFF.

The chain recombines TRBV7-8 with TRBJ1-6; perhaps TRBD1 as D (5 bases). Germline V gives CDR1 SGHVS, CDR2 FQNEAQ. The V end was cut by 8 bases, the J end by 6 bases, with 14 bases between. The CDR3 runs 14 residues. This CDR3 is CASRTRQSNSPLHF. The CDR3 region has the DNA TGTGCCAGCCGAACCCGACAGTCTAATTCACCCCTCCACTTT.

V usage is TRBV19 and J usage is TRBJ1-2; TRBD1 matches at 9 bases. V was clipped by 1 base and J by 7 bases; unmatched bases: 7. The germline V gene encodes CDR1 LNHDA and CDR2 SQIVND (reference sequence). CDR3 length: 15 residues. The CDR3 loop is CASSIATGGHRGYTF. CDR3 nucleotide sequence: TGTGCCAGTAGTATAGCTACAGGGGGCCATCGTGGCTACACCTTC.

This clone was seen only once. The chain is built from TRBV6-2 or TRBV6-3 and TRBJ1-5, with D possibly being TRBD1 (6 bases). The CDR3 is made up of 15 amino acids. Deletions cut 5 bases from V and 6 bases from J, with 17 bases between. The germline V gene has CDR1 MNHEY and CDR2 SVGEGT. The DNA for the CDR3 is TGTGCCAGCAGTCTTACAGGGTCAGGGTTTCAGCCCCAGCATTTT. This encodes CASSLTGSGFQPQHF.

V is TRBV5-5 and J is TRBJ1-1, with D unresolved. The CDR3 totals 11 residues. The ends were cut back, 4 bases at V and 6 bases at J, with 7 bases in the middle. Germline CDR1 SGHKS, CDR2 YYEKEE (reference sequence). The CDR3 protein is CASSLASEAFF. CDR3 bases: TGTGCCAGCAGCCTGGCATCTGAAGCTTTCTTT.

This clone was counted once. The chain joins TRBV5-6 to TRBJ1-1; unclear D gene. The CDR3 is 13 amino acids. Germline loops: CDR1 SGHDT, CDR2 YYEEEE. Trimming pared 4 bases from V and 2 bases from J, leaving 9 bases between. The chain's CDR3 is CASSAGGNTEAFF. For the CDR3, the DNA is TGTGCCAGCAGCGCGGGCGGAAACACTGAAGCTTTCTTT. The full variable domain, rest sourced from reference TRBV5-6 and TRBJ1-1, is DAGVTQSPTHLIKTRGQQVTLRCSPKSGHDTVSWYQQALGQGPQFIFQYYEEEERQRGNFPDRFSGHQFPNYSSELNVNALLLGDSALYLCASSAGGNTEAFFGQGTRLTVV.

V is TRBV19 and J is TRBJ1-1; D might be TRBD1 (6 bases). Germline assignment: CDR1 LNHDA and CDR2 SQIVND (reference sequence). Trimming shortened V by 7 bases and J by 11 bases, and 14 bases separated the two germline ends. The CDR3 totals 11 residues. CDR3 coding DNA: TGTGCCAGTACAACAGGGTGGGGCGCTTTCTTT. Its protein product is CASTTGWGAFF.

V is TRBV18 and J is TRBJ1-1; no reliable D call. From germline, CDR1 is KGHSH and CDR2 LQKENI. V was cut by 1 base and J by 0 bases, with 18 bases left in between. This CDR3 has 18 residues. Here the CDR3 DNA reads TGTGCCAGCTCACCACTGATGACGTCAGCAGGAATGAACACTGAAGCTTTCTTT. It translates to CASSPLMTSAGMNTEAFF.

The chain joins TRBV9 to TRBJ2-6; D possibly corresponds to TRBD2 (5 bases). The CDR3 covers 17 residues. Per the germline V gene, CDR1 is SGDLS and CDR2 is YYNGEE. The germline V and J ends were trimmed by 0 bases and 0 bases, with 10 bases remaining between them. The CDR3 reads CASSVATRASGANVLTF. The CDR3 coding sequence is TGTGCCAGCAGCGTAGCTACGAGGGCCTCTGGGGCCAACGTCCTGACTTTC.

The chain joins TRBV27 to TRBJ1-2; D call uncertain. Germline CDR1 and CDR2: MNHEY and SMNVEV (reference sequence). With 4 bases removed from V and 0 bases from J, the gap between germline ends came to 9 bases. There are 14 residues in the CDR3. The CDR3 DNA reads as TGTGCCAGCAGTTGGCGGGCGGCTAACTATGGCTACACCTTC. Its translation: CASSWRAANYGYTF.

The rearrangement links TRBV19 to TRBJ2-3; 13 bases map to TRBD2. The CDR3 loop spans 17 amino acids. Losses at the gene ends were 3 bases for V and 5 bases for J; bases not matched to a gene: 8. The germline CDR1 and CDR2 sequences are LNHDA and SQIVND (reference sequence). The CDR3 DNA follows: TGTGCCAGTAGTATTGTACTAGCGGGGGGGTTTGTAGATACGCAGTATTTT. Translation: CASSIVLAGGFVDTQYF.

The chain carries TRBV11-2 and TRBJ2-7; D call uncertain. Per the germline V gene, CDR1 is SGHAT and CDR2 is FQNNGV. The CDR3 runs to 11 residues. V lost 7 bases, J lost 5 bases, and 9 bases lay in between. The CDR3 coding sequence is TGTGCCAGCAAATACACCCACGAGCAGTACTTC. This codes for CASKYTHEQYF.

The chain links TRBV5-8 to TRBJ2-5, with D possibly being TRBD2 (5 bases). There are 18 residues in the CDR3. V lost 0 bases and J lost 5, with 23 bases in between. Germline CDR1 reads SGHTS; CDR2 reads YDEGEE. The CDR3 DNA is TGTGCCAGCAGCTTGGCATGGAGGCTAGCCGAAAGTAGGGAGACCCAGTACTTC. Protein product: CASSLAWRLAESRETQYF.

This sequence joins TRBV29-1 and TRBJ1-3, with 10 positions matching TRBD1. J lost 4 bases, V lost 3 bases, and 9 bases had no gene match. The CDR3 is made up of 16 amino acids. CDR1 and CDR2 from the germline V gene are SQVTM and ANQGSEA. DNA for the CDR3: TGCAGCGTTGAGGGGACAGGGGCGACCAACGGAAACACCATATATTTT. It codes for CSVEGTGATNGNTIYF. Together with reference TRBV29-1 and TRBJ1-3, the CDR3 gives the full variable domain: SAVISQKPSRDICQRGTSLTIQCQVDSQVTMMFWYRQQPGQSLTLIATANQGSEATYESGFVIDKFPISRPNLTFSTLTVSNMSPEDSSIYLCSVEGTGATNGNTIYFGEGSWLTVV.

This chain links TRBV19 with TRBJ2-1; TRBD2 matches at 7 bases. The CDR3 is made up of 15 amino acids. Germline V CDR1 and CDR2: LNHDA, SQIVND (reference sequence). V dropped 2 bases and J dropped 6; count of bases not matched to a gene: 7. The CDR3 region has the DNA TGTGCCAGTAGTATACACTCCGGGGGGTCCAATGAGCAGTTCTTC. The encoded protein is CASSIHSGGSNEQFF. Using reference TRBV19 and TRBJ2-1 for the parts outside the CDR3, the full variable domain is DGGITQSPKYLFRKEGQNVTLSCEQNLNHDAMYWYRQDPGQGLRLIYYSQIVNDFQKGDIAEGYSVSREKKESFPLTVTSAQKNPTAFYLCASSIHSGGSNEQFFGPGTRLTVL.

The chain links TRBV6-5 to TRBJ1-2; D is unclear. Looked up from germline, CDR1 is MNHEY and CDR2 is SVGAGI. This CDR3 has 13 residues. V was cut by 6 bases and J by 2 bases, with 10 bases left in between. This CDR3 is CASRLSSNYGYTF. CDR3 coding DNA: TGTGCCAGCAGACTGAGCTCCAACTATGGCTACACCTTC.

This chain joins TRBV5-4 and TRBJ1-6, with D maybe TRBD1 (6 bases). V lost 3 bases and J 14 bases, leaving 12 bases between the germline ends. The CDR3 has 12 residues. The germline gives CDR1 SGHNT, CDR2 YYREEE (reference sequence). The CDR3 is CASSSDRQALHF. CDR3 in DNA: TGTGCCAGCAGCTCTGACAGGCAGGCCCTCCACTTT.